This TCR beta chain was captured by sequencing in a study of T cell responses to AZD1222 COVID-19 vaccine. Findings and caveats of the study: Clonal diversity may have been underestimated, and the donors were mostly white British, with more females than males. Mapped onto spike, vaccine-associated CD4 TCRs spanned it and were dominant at 160-218 and 743-854.

This CDR3 has 13 amino acids. CDR1 and CDR2 from the germline V gene are LNHDA and SQIVND (reference sequence). The germline V and J ends were trimmed by 1 base and 6 bases, with 8 bases remaining between them. About this clone itself: No antigen is known for it.

The data were produced by immunoSEQ multiplex PCR, yet TCRdb's version contains in-frame clones alone and is incomplete. Here the sample spans about 92,000 clones, roughly 87% being singletons. The sequence was collected from an adult in good health. Material: peripheral blood, obtained on day 0 of AZD1222 vaccination. The chain recombines TRBV19 with TRBJ2-3; no reliable D call. Here the CDR3 DNA reads TGTGCCAGTAGTATAGCTTCAGCGGATACGCAGTATTTT. It yields the protein CASSIASADTQYF. Drawing the rest from reference TRBV19 and TRBJ2-3, the complete variable domain is DGGITQSPKYLFRKEGQNVTLSCEQNLNHDAMYWYRQDPGQGLRLIYYSQIVNDFQKGDIAEGYSVSREKKESFPLTVTSAQKNPTAFYLCASSIASADTQYFGPGTRLTVL.